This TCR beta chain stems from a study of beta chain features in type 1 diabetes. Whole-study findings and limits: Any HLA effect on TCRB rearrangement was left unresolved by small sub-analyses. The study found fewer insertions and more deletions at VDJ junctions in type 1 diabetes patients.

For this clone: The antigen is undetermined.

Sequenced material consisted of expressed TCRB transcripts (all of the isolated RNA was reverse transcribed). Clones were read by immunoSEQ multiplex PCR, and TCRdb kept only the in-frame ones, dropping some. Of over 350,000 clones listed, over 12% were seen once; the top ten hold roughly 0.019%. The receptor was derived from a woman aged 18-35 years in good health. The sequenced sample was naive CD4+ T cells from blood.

The CDR3 loop is CASSDSRLPTDTQYF. In DNA, the CDR3 is TGTGCCAGCAGTGATTCGCGTCTCCCCACAGATACGCAGTATTTT. The V call is TRBV25-1, the J call TRBJ2-3; D unresolved. The CDR3 has 15 amino acids. With 3 bases removed from V and 2 bases from J, the gap between germline ends came to 12 bases. Germline CDR1 and CDR2: MGHDK and SYGVNS.